This T cell receptor (beta chain) was identified in a study of T-cell memory formation after mild COVID-19. General study results and limits: Among clones peaking at day 37 in the second wave, SARS-CoV-2 specificity remained unconfirmed. While clones contracting from day 15 to 85 were balanced between CD4 and CD8, later expanders leaned CD4+.

Remarks on this clonotype: The antigen is undetermined.

From germline, CDR1 is SGHDT and CDR2 YYEEEE. With 5 bases clipped from V and 6 bases from J, the junction kept 10 bases outside the gene matches. The CDR3 is 15 residues long. TCRdb reprocessed the 5' RACE reads via MiXCR and lists one record per CDR3 protein. The repertoire holds some 180,000 distinct CDR3 sequences, under 15% seen once, with approximately 3.5% in the top ten. The source is a man between 18 and 29 years old who had mild COVID-19 (a few samples of this study predate the infection). Cell type and time point are not known. Sequencing was done on a sample of PBMCs or a T cell subset sorted from them (not recorded which). V gene TRBV5-6 combines with J gene TRBJ1-4, with 7 bases aligning to TRBD1. Here the CDR3 DNA reads TGTGCCAGCAGACCGACAGGGCGAGGTGATGAAAAACTGTTTTTT. It specifies CASRPTGRGDEKLFF. The variable domain in full, completed from reference TRBV5-6 and TRBJ1-4, reads DAGVTQSPTHLIKTRGQQVTLRCSPKSGHDTVSWYQQALGQGPQFIFQYYEEEERQRGNFPDRFSGHQFPNYSSELNVNALLLGDSALYLCASRPTGRGDEKLFFGSGTQLSVL.